This T cell receptor beta chain came from a study of T cells in localized non-small cell lung cancer. The table came from immunoSEQ multiplex PCR; TCRdb's copy has only in-frame clones and leaves some out. This repertoire shows fewer than 40,000 clones, about nine tenths found once; its top ten account for around 4%. Comments on this clone: Its antigen is not known.

Study results and caveats: Appearance in adjacent lung was seen for a median about 58 of the top 100 tumor clones. As only one tumor region underwent sequencing, heterogeneity remains possible. Uninvolved neighboring lung showed the greatest T cell clonality, exceeding tumor.

This CDR3 is 16 amino acids long. CDR1 is SGDLS and CDR2 is YYNGEE in the germline V gene. Germline trimming cut 3 bases from V and 0 bases from J; bases unmatched to any gene: 5. The clonotype was recovered from a male donor at least 60 years old with stage III lung adenocarcinoma. The chain combines TRBV9 with TRBJ2-7; 11 bases are shared with TRBD1. The sequenced sample was peripheral blood, obtained before any cancer treatment. The CDR3 region is CASSASGTGGSYEQYF. The CDR3 bases are TGTGCCAGCAGCGCATCCGGGACAGGGGGCTCCTACGAGCAGTACTTC.